This TCR beta chain emerged from a study of blood T cell repertoires in COVID-19. Study summary: Samples taken during acute and convalescent COVID-19 were collected in the United States, Italy and Spain. PBMCs, B-cell-depleted T cells, or T cells were the source of the cDNA or gDNA that made up the material.

The repertoire was sequenced with immunoSEQ multiplex PCR; TCRdb's copy has only in-frame clones and lacks some. The table shows tens of thousands of clones, with 79% occurring only once. The CDR3 extends over 17 amino acids. The V and J ends lost 1 base and 5 bases, in that order; junction bases with no gene match: 6. CDR1 is KGHDR and CDR2 is SFDVKD in the germline V gene. The receptor's source is a man in his fifties or sixties with active or convalescent COVID-19. This chain uses TRBV24-1 with TRBJ2-2; 10 nucleotides agree with TRBD1. Sample: peripheral blood. CDR3 sequence reads: CATSDLLGQGSTGELFF. CDR3 nucleotides: TGTGCCACCAGTGATTTATTGGGACAGGGGTCAACCGGGGAGCTGTTTTTT.